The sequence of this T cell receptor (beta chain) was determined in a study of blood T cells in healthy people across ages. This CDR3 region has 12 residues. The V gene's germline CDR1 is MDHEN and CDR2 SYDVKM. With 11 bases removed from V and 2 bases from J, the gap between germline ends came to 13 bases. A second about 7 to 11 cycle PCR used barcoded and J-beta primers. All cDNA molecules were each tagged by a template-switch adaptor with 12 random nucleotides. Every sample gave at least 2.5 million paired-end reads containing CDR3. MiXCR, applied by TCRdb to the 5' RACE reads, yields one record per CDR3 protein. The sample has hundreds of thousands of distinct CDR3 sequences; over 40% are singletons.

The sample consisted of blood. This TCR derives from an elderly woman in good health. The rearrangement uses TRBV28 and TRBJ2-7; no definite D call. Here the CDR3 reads CASAAPPYEQYF. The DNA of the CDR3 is TGTGCCTCGGCTGCCCCACCCTACGAGCAGTACTTC.